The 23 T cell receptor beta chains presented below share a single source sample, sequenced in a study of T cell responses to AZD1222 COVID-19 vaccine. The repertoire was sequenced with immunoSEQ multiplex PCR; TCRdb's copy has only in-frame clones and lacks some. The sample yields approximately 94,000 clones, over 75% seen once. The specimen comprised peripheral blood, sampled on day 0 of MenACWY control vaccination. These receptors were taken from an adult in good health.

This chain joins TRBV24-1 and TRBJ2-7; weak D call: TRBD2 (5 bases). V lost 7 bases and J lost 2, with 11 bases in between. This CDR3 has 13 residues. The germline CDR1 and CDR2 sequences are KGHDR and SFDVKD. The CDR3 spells CATSAGGTYEQYF. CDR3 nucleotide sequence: TGTGCCACCAGCGCTGGAGGCACCTACGAGCAGTACTTC.

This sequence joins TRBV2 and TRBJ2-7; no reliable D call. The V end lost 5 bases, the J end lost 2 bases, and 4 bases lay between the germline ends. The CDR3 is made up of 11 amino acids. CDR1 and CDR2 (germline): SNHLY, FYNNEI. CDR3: CASSPAYEQYF. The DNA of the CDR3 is TGTGCCAGCAGTCCCGCCTACGAGCAGTACTTC.

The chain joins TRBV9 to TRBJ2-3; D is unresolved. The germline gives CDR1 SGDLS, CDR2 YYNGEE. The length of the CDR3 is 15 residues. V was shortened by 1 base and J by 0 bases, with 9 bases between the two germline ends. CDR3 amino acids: CASSVFITSTDTQYF. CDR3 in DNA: TGTGCCAGCAGCGTATTCATCACTAGCACAGATACGCAGTATTTT.

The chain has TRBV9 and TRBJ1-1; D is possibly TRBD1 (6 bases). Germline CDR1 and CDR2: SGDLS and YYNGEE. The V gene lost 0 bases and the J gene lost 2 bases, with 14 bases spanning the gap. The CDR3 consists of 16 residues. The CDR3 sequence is CASSVGQGYGNTEAFF. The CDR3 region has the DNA TGTGCCAGCAGCGTAGGCCAGGGGTATGGCAACACTGAAGCTTTCTTT.

The CDR3: CASSLRVTSSYGYTF. The DNA of the CDR3 is TGTGCCAGCAGCTTAAGGGTGACCTCCAGCTATGGCTACACCTTC. The chain has TRBV7-8 and TRBJ1-2; no reliable D call. Per germline, CDR1 SGHVS and CDR2 FQNEAQ. CDR3 length: 15 residues. With 2 bases removed from V and 4 bases from J, the gap between germline ends came to 14 bases.

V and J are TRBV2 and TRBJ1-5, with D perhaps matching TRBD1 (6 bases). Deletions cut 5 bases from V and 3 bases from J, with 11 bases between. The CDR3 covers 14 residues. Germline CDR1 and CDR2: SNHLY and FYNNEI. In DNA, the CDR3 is TGTGCCAGCAGTAAACAGGGCCTCAATCAGCCCCAGCATTTT. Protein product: CASSKQGLNQPQHF.

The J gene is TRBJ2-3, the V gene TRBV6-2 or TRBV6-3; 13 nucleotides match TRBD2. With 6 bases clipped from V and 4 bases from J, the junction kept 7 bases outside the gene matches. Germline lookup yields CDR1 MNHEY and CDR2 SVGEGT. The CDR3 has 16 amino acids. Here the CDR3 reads CASSPLLAGGPDTQYF. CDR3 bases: TGTGCCAGCAGCCCCCTACTAGCGGGAGGGCCAGATACGCAGTATTTT.

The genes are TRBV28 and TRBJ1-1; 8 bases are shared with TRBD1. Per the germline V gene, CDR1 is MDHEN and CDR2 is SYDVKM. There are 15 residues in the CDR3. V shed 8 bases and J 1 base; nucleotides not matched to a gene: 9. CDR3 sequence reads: CASRRQGAENTEAFF. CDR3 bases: TGTGCCAGCCGCCGGCAGGGGGCTGAGAACACTGAAGCTTTCTTT. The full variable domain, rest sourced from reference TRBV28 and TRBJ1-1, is DVKVTQSSRYLVKRTGEKVFLECVQDMDHENMFWYRQDPGLGLRLIYFSYDVKMKEKGDIPEGYSVSREKKERFSLILESASTNQTSMYLCASRRQGAENTEAFFGQGTRLTVV.

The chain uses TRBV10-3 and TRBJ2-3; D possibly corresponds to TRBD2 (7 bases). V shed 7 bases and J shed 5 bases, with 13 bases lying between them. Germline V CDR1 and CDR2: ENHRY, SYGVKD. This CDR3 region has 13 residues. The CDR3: CAITGGPEDTQYF. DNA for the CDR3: TGTGCCATCACCGGGGGGCCGGAAGATACGCAGTATTTT.

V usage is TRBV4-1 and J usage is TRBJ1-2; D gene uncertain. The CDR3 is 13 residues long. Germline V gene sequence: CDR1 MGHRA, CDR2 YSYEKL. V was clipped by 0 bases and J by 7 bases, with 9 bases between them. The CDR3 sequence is CASSQDAGFGYTF. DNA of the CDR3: TGCGCCAGCAGCCAAGATGCCGGGTTTGGCTACACCTTC.

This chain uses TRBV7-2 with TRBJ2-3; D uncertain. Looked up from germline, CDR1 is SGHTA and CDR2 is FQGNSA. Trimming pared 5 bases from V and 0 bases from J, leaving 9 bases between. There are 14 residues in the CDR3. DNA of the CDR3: TGTGCCAGCAGCCCATTTGGCAGCACAGATACGCAGTATTTT. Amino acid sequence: CASSPFGSTDTQYF.

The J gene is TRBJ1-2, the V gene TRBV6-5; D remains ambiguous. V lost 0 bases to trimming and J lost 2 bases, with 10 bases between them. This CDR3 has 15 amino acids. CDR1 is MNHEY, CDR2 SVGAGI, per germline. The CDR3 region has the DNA TGTGCCAGCAGTTACTCGATTGTGGGGAACTATGGCTACACCTTC. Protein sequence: CASSYSIVGNYGYTF.

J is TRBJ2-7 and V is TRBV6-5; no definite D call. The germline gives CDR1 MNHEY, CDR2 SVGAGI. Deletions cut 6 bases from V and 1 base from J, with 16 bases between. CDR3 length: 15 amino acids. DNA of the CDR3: TGTGCCAGCAGGTCCCATTCAGCACCTTCCTACGAGCAGTACTTC. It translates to CASRSHSAPSYEQYF.

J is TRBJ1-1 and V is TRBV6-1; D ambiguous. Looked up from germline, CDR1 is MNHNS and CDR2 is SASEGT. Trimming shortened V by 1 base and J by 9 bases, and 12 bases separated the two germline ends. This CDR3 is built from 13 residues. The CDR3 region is CASSEVGRYKAFF. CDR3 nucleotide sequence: TGTGCCAGCAGTGAAGTCGGCAGGTATAAAGCTTTCTTT.

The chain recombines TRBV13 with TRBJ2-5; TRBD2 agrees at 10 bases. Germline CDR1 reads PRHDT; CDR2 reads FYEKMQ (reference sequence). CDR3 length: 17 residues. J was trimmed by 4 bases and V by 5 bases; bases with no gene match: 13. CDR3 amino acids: CASSLNGGLAPGETQYF. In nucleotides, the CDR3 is TGTGCCAGCAGCCTCAATGGGGGACTAGCGCCAGGAGAGACCCAGTACTTC.

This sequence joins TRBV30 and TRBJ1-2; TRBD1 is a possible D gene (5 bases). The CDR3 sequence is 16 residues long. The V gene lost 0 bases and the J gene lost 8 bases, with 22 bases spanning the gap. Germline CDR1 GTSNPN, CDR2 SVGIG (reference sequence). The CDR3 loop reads CAWSVRGGLRLLGYTF. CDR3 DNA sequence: TGTGCCTGGAGTGTACGGGGGGGTTTAAGACTTCTAGGCTACACCTTC. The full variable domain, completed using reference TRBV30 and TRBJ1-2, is SQTIHQWPATLVQPVGSPLSLECTVEGTSNPNLYWYRQAAGRGLQLLFYSVGIGQISSEVPQNLSASRPQDRQFILSSKKLLLSDSGFYLCAWSVRGGLRLLGYTFGSGTRLTVV.

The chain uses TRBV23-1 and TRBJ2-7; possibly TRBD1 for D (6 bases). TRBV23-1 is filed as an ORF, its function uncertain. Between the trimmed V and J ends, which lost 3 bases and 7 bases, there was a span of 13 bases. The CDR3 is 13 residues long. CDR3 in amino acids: CASSHPDRSEQYF. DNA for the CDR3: TGCGCCAGCAGTCATCCGGACAGAAGTGAGCAGTACTTC.

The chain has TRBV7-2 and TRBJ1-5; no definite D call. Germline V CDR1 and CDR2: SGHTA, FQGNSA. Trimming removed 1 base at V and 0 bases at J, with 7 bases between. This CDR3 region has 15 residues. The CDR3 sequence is CASSLGADSNQPQHF. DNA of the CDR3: TGTGCCAGCAGCTTAGGAGCAGATAGCAATCAGCCCCAGCATTTT.

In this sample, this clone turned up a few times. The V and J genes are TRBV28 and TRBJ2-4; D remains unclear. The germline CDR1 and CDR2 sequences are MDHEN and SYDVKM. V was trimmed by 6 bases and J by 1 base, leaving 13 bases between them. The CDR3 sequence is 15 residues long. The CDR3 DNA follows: TGTGCCAGCAGCCGTACGATCGCGGCCAAAAACATTCAGTACTTC. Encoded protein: CASSRTIAAKNIQYF.

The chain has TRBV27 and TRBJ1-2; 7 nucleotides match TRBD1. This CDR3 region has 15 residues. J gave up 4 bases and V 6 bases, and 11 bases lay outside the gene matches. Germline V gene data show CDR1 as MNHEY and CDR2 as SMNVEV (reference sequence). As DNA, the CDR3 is TGTGCCAGCAGACCAGGGGGGAACAGCGTCTATGGCTACACCTTC. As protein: CASRPGGNSVYGYTF.

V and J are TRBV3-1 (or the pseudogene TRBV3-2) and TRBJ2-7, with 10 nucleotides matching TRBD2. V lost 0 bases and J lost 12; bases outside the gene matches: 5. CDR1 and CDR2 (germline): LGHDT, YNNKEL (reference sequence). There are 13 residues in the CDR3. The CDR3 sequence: CASSQDSGLALYF. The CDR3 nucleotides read TGTGCCAGCAGCCAAGACTCGGGACTAGCGCTGTACTTC.

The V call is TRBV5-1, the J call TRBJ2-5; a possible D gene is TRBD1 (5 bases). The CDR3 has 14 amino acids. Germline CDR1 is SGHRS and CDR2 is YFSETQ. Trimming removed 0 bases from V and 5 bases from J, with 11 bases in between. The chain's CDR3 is CASSLEGNGETQYF. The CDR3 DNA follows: TGCGCCAGCAGCTTGGAGGGGAATGGGGAGACCCAGTACTTC.

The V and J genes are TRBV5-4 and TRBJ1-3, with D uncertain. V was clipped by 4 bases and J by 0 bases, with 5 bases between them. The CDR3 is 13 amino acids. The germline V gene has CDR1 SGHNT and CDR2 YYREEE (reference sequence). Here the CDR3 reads CASSVSSGNTIYF. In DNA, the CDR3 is TGTGCCAGCAGCGTCTCCTCTGGAAACACCATATATTTT. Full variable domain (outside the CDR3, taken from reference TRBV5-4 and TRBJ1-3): ETGVTQSPTHLIKTRGQQVTLRCSSQSGHNTVSWYQQALGQGPQFIFQYYREEENGRGNFPPRFSGLQFPNYSSELNVNALELDDSALYLCASSVSSGNTIYFGEGSWLTVV.